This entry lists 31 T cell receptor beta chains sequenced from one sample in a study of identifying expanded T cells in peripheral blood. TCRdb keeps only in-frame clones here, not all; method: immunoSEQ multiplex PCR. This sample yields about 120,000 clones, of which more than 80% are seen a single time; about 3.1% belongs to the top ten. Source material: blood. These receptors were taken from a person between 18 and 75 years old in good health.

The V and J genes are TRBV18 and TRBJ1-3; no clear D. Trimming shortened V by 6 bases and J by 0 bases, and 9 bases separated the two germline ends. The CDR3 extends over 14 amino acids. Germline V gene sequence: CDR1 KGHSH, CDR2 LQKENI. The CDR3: CASSPDGSGNTIYF. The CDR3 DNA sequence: TGTGCCAGCTCTCCCGACGGCTCTGGAAACACCATATATTTT.

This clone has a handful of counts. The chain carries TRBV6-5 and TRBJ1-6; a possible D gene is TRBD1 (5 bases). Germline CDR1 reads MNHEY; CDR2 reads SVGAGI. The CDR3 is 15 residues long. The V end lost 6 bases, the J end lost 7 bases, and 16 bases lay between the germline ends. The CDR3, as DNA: TGTGCCAGCAGCCCTTCGACAGTGGGAAATTCACCCCTCCACTTT. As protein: CASSPSTVGNSPLHF.

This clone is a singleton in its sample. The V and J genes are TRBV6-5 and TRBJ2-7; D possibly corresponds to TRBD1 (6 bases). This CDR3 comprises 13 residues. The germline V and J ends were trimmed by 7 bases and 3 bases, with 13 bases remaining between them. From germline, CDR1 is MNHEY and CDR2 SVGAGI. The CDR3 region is CASNPGQLYEQYF. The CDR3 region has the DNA TGTGCCAGCAACCCTGGACAGCTCTACGAGCAGTACTTC.

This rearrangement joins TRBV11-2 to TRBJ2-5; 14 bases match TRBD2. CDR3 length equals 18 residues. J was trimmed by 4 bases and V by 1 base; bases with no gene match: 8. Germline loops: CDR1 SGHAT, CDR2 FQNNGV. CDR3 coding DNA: TGTGCCAGCAGCTTAGGACTAGCGGGGGGGCTAAGGCTAGAGACCCAGTACTTC. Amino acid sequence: CASSLGLAGGLRLETQYF.

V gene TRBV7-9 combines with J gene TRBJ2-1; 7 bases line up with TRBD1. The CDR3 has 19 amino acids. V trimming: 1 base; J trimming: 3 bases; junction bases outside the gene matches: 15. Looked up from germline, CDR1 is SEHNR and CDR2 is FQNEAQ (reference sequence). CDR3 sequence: CASSLDRPTPGQIYNEQFF. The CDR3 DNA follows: TGTGCCAGCAGCTTAGATCGTCCTACGCCGGGACAGATCTACAATGAGCAGTTCTTC.

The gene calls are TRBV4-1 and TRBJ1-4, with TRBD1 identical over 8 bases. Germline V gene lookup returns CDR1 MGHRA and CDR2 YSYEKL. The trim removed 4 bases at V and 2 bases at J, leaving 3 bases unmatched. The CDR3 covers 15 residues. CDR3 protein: CASSPRTGTNEKLFF. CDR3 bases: TGCGCCAGCAGCCCCCGGACAGGGACTAATGAAAAACTGTTTTTT.

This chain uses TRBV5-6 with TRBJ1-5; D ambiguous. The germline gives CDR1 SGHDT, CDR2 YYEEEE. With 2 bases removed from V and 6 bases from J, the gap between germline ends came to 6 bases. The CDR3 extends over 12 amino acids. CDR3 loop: CASSFFGQPQHF. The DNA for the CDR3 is TGTGCCAGCAGCTTTTTTGGTCAGCCCCAGCATTTT. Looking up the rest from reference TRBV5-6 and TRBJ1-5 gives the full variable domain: DAGVTQSPTHLIKTRGQQVTLRCSPKSGHDTVSWYQQALGQGPQFIFQYYEEEERQRGNFPDRFSGHQFPNYSSELNVNALLLGDSALYLCASSFFGQPQHFGDGTRLSIL.

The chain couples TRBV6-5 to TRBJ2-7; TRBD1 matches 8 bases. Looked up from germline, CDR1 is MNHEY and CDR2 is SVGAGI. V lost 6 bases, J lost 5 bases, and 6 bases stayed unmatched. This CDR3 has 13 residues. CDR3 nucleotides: TGTGCCAGCAGCCCCGGGACAGGCAACGAGCAGTACTTC. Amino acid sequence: CASSPGTGNEQYF.

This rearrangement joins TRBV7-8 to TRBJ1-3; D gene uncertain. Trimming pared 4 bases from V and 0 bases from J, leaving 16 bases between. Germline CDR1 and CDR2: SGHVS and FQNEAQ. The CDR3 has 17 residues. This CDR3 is CASSSVPIRSSGNTIYF. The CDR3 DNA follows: TGTGCCAGCAGCTCGGTCCCGATCCGCAGCTCTGGAAACACCATATATTTT.

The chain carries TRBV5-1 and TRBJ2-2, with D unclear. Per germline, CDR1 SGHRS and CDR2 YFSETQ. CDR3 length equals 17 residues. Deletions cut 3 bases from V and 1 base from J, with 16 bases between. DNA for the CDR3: TGCGCCAGCAGCTCTCTGACCGTAGTGGGGAACACCGGGGAGCTGTTTTTT. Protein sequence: CASSSLTVVGNTGELFF.

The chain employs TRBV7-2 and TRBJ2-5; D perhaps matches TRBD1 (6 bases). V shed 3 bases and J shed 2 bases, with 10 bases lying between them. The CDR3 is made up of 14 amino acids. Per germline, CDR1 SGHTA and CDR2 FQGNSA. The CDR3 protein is CASSFGTGQETQYF. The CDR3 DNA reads TGTGCCAGCAGCTTTGGTACAGGGCAAGAGACCCAGTACTTC.

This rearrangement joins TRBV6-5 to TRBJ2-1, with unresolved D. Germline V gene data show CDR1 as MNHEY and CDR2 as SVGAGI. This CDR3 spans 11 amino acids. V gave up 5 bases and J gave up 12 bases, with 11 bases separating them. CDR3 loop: CASSDTMRQFF. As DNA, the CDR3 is TGTGCCAGCAGTGATACAATGAGGCAGTTCTTC.

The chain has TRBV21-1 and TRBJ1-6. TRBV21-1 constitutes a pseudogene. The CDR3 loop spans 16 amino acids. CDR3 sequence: CASSKGRPQLSSPLHF. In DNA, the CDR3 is TGTGCCAGCAGCAAAGGACGACCGCAGCTCAGTTCACCCCTCCACTTT.

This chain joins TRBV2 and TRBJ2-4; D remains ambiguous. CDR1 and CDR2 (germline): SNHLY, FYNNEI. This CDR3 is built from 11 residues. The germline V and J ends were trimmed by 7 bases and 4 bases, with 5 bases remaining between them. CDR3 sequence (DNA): TGTGCCAGCACTATTAAAAACATTCAGTACTTC. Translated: CASTIKNIQYF.

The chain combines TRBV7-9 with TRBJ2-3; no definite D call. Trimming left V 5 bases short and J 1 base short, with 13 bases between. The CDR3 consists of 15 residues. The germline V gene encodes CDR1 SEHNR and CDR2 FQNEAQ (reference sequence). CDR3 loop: CASSQASHRTDTQYF. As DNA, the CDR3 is TGTGCCAGCAGCCAAGCCTCACATCGCACAGATACGCAGTATTTT.

The CDR3 loop reads CASSLAGARGNTIYF. The CDR3 region has the DNA TGTGCCAGCAGTTTAGCAGGGGCCAGGGGAAACACCATATATTTT. The chain links TRBV27 to TRBJ1-3; TRBD1 might be the D (6 bases). Germline V CDR1 and CDR2: MNHEY, SMNVEV (reference sequence). This CDR3 has 15 amino acids. The V end was cut by 2 bases, the J end by 4 bases, with 12 bases between.

The CDR3 DNA follows: TGTGCCAGCAGTTACAGCCAGGCAGACCCCTATGGCTACACCTTC. Protein product: CASSYSQADPYGYTF. This sequence joins TRBV6-5 and TRBJ1-2; no clear D. CDR1 is MNHEY, CDR2 SVGAGI, per germline. Deletions cut 2 bases from V and 4 bases from J, with 14 bases between. The CDR3 runs to 15 residues.

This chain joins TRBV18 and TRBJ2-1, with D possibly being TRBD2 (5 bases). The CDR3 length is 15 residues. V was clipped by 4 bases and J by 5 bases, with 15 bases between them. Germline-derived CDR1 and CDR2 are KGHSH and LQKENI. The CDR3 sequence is CASSLSGYQNNEQFF. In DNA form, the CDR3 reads TGTGCCAGCTCACTTTCGGGGTACCAAAACAATGAGCAGTTCTTC.

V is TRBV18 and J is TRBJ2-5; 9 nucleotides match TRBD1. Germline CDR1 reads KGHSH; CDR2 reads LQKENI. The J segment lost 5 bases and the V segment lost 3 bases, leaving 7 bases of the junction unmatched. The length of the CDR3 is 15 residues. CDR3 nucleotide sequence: TGTGCCAGCTCACCCAGGACAGGGGCGGGGGAGACCCAGTACTTC. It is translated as CASSPRTGAGETQYF.

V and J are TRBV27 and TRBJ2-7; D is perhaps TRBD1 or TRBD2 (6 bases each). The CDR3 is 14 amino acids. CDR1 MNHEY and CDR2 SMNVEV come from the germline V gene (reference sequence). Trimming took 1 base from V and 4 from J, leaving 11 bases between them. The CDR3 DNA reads TGTGCCAGCAGTTTATGGGGGGCCGGATACGAGCAGTACTTC. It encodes CASSLWGAGYEQYF.

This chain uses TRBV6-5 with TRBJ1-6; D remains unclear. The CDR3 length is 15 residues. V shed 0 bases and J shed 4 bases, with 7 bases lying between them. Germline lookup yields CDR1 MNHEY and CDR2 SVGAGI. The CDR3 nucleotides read TGTGCCAGCAGTTACTCAGTGGGATATAATTCACCCCTCCACTTT. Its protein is CASSYSVGYNSPLHF.

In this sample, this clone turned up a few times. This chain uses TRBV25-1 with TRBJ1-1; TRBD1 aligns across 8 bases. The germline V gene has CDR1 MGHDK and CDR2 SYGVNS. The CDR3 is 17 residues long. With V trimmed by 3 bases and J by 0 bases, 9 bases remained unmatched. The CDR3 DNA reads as TGTGCCAGCAGTGATCTGGGTCGGGGACAGGTGAACACTGAAGCTTTCTTT. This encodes CASSDLGRGQVNTEAFF.

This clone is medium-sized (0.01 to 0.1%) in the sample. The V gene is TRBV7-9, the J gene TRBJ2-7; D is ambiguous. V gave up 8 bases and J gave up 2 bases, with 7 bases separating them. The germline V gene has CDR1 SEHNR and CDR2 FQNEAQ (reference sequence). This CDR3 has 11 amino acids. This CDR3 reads CASGPTYEQYF. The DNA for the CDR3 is TGTGCCAGCGGGCCAACCTACGAGCAGTACTTC.

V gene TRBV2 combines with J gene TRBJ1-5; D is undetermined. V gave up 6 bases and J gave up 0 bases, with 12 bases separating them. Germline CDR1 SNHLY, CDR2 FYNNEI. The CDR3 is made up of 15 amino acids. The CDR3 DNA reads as TGTGCCAGCAGCCGACTGACAAATAGCAATCAGCCCCAGCATTTT. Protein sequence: CASSRLTNSNQPQHF.

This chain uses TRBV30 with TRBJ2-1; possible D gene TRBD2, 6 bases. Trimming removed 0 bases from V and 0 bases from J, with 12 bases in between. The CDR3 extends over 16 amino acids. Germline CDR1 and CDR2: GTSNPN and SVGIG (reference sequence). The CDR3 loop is CAWSVGNSGSYNEQFF. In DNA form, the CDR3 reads TGTGCCTGGAGTGTGGGCAATAGCGGCTCCTACAATGAGCAGTTCTTC.

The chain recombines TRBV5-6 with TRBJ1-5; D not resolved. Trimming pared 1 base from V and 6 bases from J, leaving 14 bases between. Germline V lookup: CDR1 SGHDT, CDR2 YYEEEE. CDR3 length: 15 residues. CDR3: CASSLTPGWGQPQHF. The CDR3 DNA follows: TGTGCCAGCAGCTTGACTCCAGGATGGGGTCAGCCCCAGCATTTT.

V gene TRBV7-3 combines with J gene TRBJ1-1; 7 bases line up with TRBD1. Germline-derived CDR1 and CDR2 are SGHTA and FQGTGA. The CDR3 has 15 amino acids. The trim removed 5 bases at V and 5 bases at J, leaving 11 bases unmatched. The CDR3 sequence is CASSPQGGLGTEAFF. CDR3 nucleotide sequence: TGTGCCAGCAGCCCTCAGGGGGGCCTGGGGACTGAAGCTTTCTTT.

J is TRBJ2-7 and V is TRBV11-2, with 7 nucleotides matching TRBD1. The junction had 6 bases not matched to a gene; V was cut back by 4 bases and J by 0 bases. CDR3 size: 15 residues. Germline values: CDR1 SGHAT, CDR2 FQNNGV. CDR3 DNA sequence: TGTGCCAGCAGCTCCGAGACAGGGAACTCCTACGAGCAGTACTTC. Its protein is CASSSETGNSYEQYF.

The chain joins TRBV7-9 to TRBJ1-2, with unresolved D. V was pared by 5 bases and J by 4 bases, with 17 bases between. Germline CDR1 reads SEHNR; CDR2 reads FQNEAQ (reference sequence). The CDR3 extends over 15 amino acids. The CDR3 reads CASSLPGGRGYGYTF. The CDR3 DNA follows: TGTGCCAGCAGCCTCCCTGGAGGCCGAGGCTATGGCTACACCTTC.

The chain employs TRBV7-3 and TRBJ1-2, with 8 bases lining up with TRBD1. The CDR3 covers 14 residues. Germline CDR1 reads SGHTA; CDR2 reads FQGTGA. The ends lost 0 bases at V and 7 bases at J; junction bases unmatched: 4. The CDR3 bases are TGTGCCAGCAGCTTAACACAGGGGGAGGGTGGCTACACCTTC. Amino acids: CASSLTQGEGGYTF.

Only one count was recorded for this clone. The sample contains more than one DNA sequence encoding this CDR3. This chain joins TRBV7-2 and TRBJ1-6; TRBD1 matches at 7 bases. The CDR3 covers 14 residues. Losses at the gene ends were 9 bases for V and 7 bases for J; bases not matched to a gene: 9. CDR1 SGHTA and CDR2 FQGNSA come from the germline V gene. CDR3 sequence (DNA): TGTGCCAGTGGGGGACAGCCGAGCAATTCACCCCTCCACTTT. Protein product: CASGGQPSNSPLHF.